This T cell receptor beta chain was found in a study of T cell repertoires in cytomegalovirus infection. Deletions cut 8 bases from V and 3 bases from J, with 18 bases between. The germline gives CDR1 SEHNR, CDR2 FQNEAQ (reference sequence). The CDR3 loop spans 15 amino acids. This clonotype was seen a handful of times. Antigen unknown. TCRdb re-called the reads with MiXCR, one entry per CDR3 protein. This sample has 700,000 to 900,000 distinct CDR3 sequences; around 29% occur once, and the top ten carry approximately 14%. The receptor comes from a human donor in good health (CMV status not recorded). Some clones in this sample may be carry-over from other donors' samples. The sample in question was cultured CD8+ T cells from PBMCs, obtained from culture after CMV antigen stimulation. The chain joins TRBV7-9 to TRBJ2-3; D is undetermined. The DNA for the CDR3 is TGTGCCAGCTTAGAAGGACCAGTCTGGACAGATACGCAGTATTTT. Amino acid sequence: CASLEGPVWTDTQYF.